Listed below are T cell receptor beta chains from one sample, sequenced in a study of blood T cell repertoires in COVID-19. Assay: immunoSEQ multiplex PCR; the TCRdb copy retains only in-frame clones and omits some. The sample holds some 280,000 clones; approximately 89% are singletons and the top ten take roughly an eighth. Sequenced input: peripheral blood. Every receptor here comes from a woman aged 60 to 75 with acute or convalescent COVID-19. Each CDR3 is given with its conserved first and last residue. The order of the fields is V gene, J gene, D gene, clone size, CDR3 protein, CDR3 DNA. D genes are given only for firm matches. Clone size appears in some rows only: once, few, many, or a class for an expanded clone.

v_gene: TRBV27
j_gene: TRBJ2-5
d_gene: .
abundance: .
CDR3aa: CASSSGTLQETQYF
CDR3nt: TGTGCCAGCAGTTCCGGGACTCTACAAGAGACCCAGTACTTC

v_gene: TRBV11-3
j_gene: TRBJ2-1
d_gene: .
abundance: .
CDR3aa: CASSLGGLLNEQFF
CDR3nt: TGTGCCAGCAGCTTAGGGGGACTTCTTAATGAGCAGTTCTTC

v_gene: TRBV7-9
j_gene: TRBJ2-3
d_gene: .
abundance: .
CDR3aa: CASSQTDTQYF
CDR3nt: TGTGCCAGCAGCCAAACAGATACGCAGTATTTT

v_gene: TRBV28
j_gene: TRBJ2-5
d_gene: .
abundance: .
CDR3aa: CASGSLLRAGGIETQYF
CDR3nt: TGTGCCAGCGGCTCTCTGTTAAGGGCAGGGGGGATAGAGACCCAGTACTTC

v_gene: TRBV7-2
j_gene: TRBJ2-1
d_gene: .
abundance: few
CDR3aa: CASSFRGNPYNEQFF
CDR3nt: TGTGCCAGCAGCTTTCGCGGGAACCCCTACAATGAGCAGTTCTTC

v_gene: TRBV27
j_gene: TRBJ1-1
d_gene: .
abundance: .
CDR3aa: CASSSAWRNTEAFF
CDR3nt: TGTGCCAGCAGCTCCGCCTGGAGGAACACTGAAGCTTTCTTT

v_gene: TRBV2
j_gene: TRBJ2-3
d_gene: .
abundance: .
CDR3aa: CASRQDQGTDTQYF
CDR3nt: TGTGCCAGCAGACAGGACCAAGGCACAGATACGCAGTATTTT

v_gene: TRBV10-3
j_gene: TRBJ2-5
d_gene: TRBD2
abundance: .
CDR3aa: CAIRPLAGGLETQYF
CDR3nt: TGTGCCATCAGGCCCCTCGCGGGGGGGCTGGAGACCCAGTACTTC

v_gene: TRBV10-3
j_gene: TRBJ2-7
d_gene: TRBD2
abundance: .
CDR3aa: CAISEWEAGGSYEQYF
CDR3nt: TGTGCCATCAGTGAGTGGGAAGCGGGGGGCTCCTACGAGCAGTACTTC

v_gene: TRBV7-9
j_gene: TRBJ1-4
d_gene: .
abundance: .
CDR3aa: CASSLALGSEKLFF
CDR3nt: TGTGCCAGCAGCTTAGCGCTGGGGAGTGAAAAACTGTTTTTT

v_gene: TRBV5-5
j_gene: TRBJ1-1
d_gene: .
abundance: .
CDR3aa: CASSLGAYEAFF
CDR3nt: TGTGCCAGCAGCTTGGGGGCCTATGAAGCTTTCTTT

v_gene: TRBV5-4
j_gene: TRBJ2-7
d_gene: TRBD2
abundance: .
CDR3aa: CASSPSGTRQYEQYF
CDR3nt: TGTGCCAGCAGCCCCTCCGGGACTAGGCAGTACGAGCAGTACTTC

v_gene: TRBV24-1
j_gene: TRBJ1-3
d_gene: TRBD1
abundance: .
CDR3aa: CATSDSTGVEGNTIYF
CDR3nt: TGTGCCACCAGTGATTCCACAGGGGTGGAAGGAAACACCATATATTTT

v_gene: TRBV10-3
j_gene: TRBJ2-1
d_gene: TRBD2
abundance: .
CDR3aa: CAISESTSSNVNEQFF
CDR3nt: TGTGCCATCAGTGAGTCGACTAGCTCAAACGTCAATGAGCAGTTCTTC

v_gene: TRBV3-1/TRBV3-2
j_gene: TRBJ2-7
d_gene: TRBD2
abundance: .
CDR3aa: CASSQGGRYEQYF
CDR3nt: TGTGCCAGCAGCCAGGGAGGGCGTTACGAGCAGTACTTC

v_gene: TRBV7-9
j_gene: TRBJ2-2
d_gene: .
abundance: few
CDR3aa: CASSPYRALNTGELFF
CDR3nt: TGTGCCAGCAGCCCGTACAGGGCCCTTAACACCGGGGAGCTGTTTTTT

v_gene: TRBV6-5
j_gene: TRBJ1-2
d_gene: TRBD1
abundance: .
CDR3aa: CASSYRDRDYGYTF
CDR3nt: TGTGCCAGCAGTTACCGGGACAGGGACTATGGCTACACCTTC

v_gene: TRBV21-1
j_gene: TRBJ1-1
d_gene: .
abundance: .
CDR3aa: CASSKGHNGDTEAFF
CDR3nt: TGTGCCAGCAGCAAAGGGCACAACGGGGACACTGAAGCTTTCTTT

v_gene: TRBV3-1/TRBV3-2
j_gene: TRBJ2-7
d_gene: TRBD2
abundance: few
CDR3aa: CASSLSGSQAYEQYF
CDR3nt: TGTGCCAGCAGCCTTAGCGGGAGTCAGGCCTACGAGCAGTACTTC

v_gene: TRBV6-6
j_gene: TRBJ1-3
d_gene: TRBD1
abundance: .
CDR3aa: CASSSDRLSGNTIYF
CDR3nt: TGTGCCAGCAGTTCGGACAGGCTCTCTGGAAACACCATATATTTT

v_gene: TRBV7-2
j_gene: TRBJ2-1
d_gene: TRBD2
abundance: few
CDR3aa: CASTRLAGSQGQFF
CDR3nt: TGTGCCAGCACCCGACTAGCGGGTTCTCAGGGGCAGTTCTTC

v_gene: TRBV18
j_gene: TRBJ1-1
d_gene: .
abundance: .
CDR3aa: CASSTQGAGGMTEAFF
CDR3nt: TGTGCCAGCTCAACCCAAGGGGCAGGTGGTATGACTGAAGCTTTCTTT

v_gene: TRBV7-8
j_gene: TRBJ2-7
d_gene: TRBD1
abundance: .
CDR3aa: CASSPRTGGAEYEQYF
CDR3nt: TGTGCCAGCAGCCCAAGGACAGGGGGCGCGGAATACGAGCAGTACTTC

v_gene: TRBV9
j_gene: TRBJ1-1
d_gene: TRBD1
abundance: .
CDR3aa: CASREPQTGEAFF
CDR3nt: TGTGCCAGCAGGGAGCCCCAAACAGGGGAGGCTTTCTTT

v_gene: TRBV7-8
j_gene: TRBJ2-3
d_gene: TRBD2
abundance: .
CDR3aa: CASSSGGGADTQYF
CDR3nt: TGTGCCAGCAGCTCCGGGGGGGGCGCAGATACGCAGTATTTT

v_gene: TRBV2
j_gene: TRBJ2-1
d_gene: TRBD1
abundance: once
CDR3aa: CASTQRRDRGPNEQFF
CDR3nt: TGTGCCAGCACCCAGAGGAGGGACAGGGGGCCCAATGAGCAGTTCTTC

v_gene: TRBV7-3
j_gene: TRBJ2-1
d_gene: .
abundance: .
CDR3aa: CASSLAPGSSYNEQFF
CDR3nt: TGTGCCAGCAGCTTAGCTCCGGGTAGCTCCTACAATGAGCAGTTCTTC

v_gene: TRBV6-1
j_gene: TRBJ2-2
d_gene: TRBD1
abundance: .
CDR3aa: CASSEAGQVGGELFF
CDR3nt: TGTGCCAGCAGTGAAGCGGGACAGGTCGGGGGAGAGCTGTTTTTT

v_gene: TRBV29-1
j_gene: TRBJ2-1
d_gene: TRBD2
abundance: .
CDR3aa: CSVEDVGGQRNEQFF
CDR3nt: TGCAGCGTTGAAGATGTGGGAGGGCAGCGGAATGAGCAGTTCTTC

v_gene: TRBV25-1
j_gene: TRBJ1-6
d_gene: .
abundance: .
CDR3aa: CASGQTSYNSPLHF
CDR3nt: TGTGCCAGCGGACAGACCTCCTATAATTCACCCCTCCACTTT